The 20 T cell receptor beta chains listed next were all sequenced from one sample in a study of siplizumab effects on memory and regulatory T cells. Clones were read by immunoSEQ multiplex PCR, and TCRdb kept only the in-frame ones, dropping some. This sample has around 100,000 clones, with approximately 90% found just once. Sample: Tregs sorted from blood. The receptor set was obtained from a human donor in good health.

This sequence joins TRBV18 and TRBJ2-1, with 13 bases aligning to TRBD2. This CDR3 has 15 residues. Trimming took 4 bases from V and 5 from J; bases not matched to a gene: 2. The germline V gene has CDR1 KGHSH and CDR2 LQKENI. The CDR3 DNA is TGTGCCAGCTCACGGACTAGCGGGAGCGACAATGAGCAGTTCTTC. Translated: CASSRTSGSDNEQFF.

The chain combines TRBV19 with TRBJ2-1; 13 nucleotides agree with TRBD2. Germline CDR1 reads LNHDA; CDR2 reads SQIVND (reference sequence). The CDR3 spans 17 residues. The junction had 4 bases not matched to a gene; V was cut back by 0 bases and J by 5 bases. The CDR3 is CASSIDLGLAGNNEQFF. The CDR3 bases are TGTGCCAGTAGTATAGATCTGGGACTAGCGGGAAACAATGAGCAGTTCTTC. Complete variable domain (other parts from reference TRBV19 and TRBJ2-1): DGGITQSPKYLFRKEGQNVTLSCEQNLNHDAMYWYRQDPGQGLRLIYYSQIVNDFQKGDIAEGYSVSREKKESFPLTVTSAQKNPTAFYLCASSIDLGLAGNNEQFFGPGTRLTVL.

The V call is TRBV6-6, the J call TRBJ1-3; D ambiguous. Germline values: CDR1 MNHNY, CDR2 SVGAGI (reference sequence). The V end was cut by 6 bases, the J end by 0 bases, with 9 bases between. This CDR3 comprises 14 residues. CDR3 protein: CASRPTHSGNTIYF. The CDR3 DNA is TGTGCCAGCAGACCGACTCACTCTGGAAACACCATATATTTT.

The chain has TRBV7-9 and TRBJ2-1; D gene unclear. Germline V gene data show CDR1 as SEHNR and CDR2 as FQNEAQ (reference sequence). Trimming took 1 base from V and 5 from J, leaving 6 bases between them. The CDR3 spans 13 residues. CDR3 sequence (DNA): TGTGCCAGCAGCTTAGTACCCGACAATGAGCAGTTCTTC. It translates to CASSLVPDNEQFF.

The rearrangement uses TRBV5-1 and TRBJ2-2; D ambiguous. Looked up from germline, CDR1 is SGHRS and CDR2 is YFSETQ. The length of the CDR3 is 14 residues. Trimming removed 5 bases at V and 8 bases at J, with 16 bases between. CDR3 residues: CASSPGQAIGELFF. CDR3 coding DNA: TGCGCCAGCAGTCCAGGCCAGGCGATAGGGGAGCTGTTTTTT. Complete variable domain (other parts from reference TRBV5-1 and TRBJ2-2): KAGVTQTPRYLIKTRGQQVTLSCSPISGHRSVSWYQQTPGQGLQFLFEYFSETQRNKGNFPGRFSGRQFSNSRSEMNVSTLELGDSALYLCASSPGQAIGELFFGEGSRLTVL.

The chain uses TRBV9 and TRBJ2-6; no reliable D call. The CDR3 spans 14 residues. The V gene lost 4 bases and the J gene lost 4 bases, with 9 bases spanning the gap. CDR1 and CDR2 (germline): SGDLS, YYNGEE. The CDR3, as DNA: TGTGCCAGCAGCACCCGTGCGGGGGCCAACGTCCTGACTTTC. Protein: CASSTRAGANVLTF.

The table lists this clone with a count of one. This chain joins TRBV7-9 and TRBJ2-5; D gene uncertain. The CDR3 runs to 14 residues. CDR1 is SEHNR, CDR2 FQNEAQ, per germline (reference sequence). Trimming took 2 bases from V and 2 from J, leaving 9 bases between them. The CDR3 is CASSLRAGQETQYF. The CDR3 coding sequence is TGTGCCAGCAGCTTAAGGGCCGGACAAGAGACCCAGTACTTC.

The genes are TRBV7-3 and TRBJ2-1; 8 bases agree with TRBD1. Germline V lookup: CDR1 SGHTA, CDR2 FQGTGA. V shed 4 bases and J 2 bases; nucleotides not matched to a gene: 7. The length of the CDR3 is 16 residues. The CDR3 loop reads CASSSQAGGPYNEQFF. CDR3 DNA sequence: TGTGCCAGCAGCTCCCAGGCAGGGGGCCCCTACAATGAGCAGTTCTTC.

The genes are TRBV15 and TRBJ1-2; the match to TRBD1 covers 8 bases. Germline CDR1 and CDR2: LNHNV and YYDKDF (reference sequence). V was clipped by 3 bases and J by 4 bases; unmatched bases: 10. The CDR3 has 16 residues. The chain's CDR3 is CATSRARTGRGYGYTF. The CDR3 nucleotides are TGTGCCACCAGCAGGGCCCGGACAGGGAGGGGCTATGGCTACACCTTC.

The V gene is TRBV7-9, the J gene TRBJ2-5; D is ambiguous. The V gene lost 6 bases and the J gene lost 0 bases, with 17 bases spanning the gap. In germline, CDR1 is SEHNR, CDR2 FQNEAQ (reference sequence). The CDR3 covers 16 residues. The CDR3 nucleotides are TGTGCCAGCAGGTCCGACCGAAACTTGTACCAAGAGACCCAGTACTTC. This encodes CASRSDRNLYQETQYF.

This chain links TRBV7-9 with TRBJ2-3; 8 nucleotides agree with TRBD1. The CDR3 has 16 residues. The J segment lost 0 bases and the V segment lost 5 bases, leaving 7 bases of the junction unmatched. Germline CDR1 is SEHNR and CDR2 is FQNEAQ (reference sequence). The CDR3 loop is CASSERTGSSTDTQYF. The CDR3 region has the DNA TGTGCCAGCAGCGAGCGGACAGGGAGTAGCACAGATACGCAGTATTTT.

The chain links TRBV2 to TRBJ2-7, with D possibly TRBD2 on 6 matching bases. V dropped 4 bases and J dropped 12 bases, with 13 bases sitting between them. This CDR3 comprises 11 residues. Germline V CDR1 and CDR2: SNHLY, FYNNEI. CDR3 DNA sequence: TGTGCCAGCAGTGGGACTCGCGGGGCGTACTTC. This translates into CASSGTRGAYF.

The chain has TRBV19 and TRBJ2-5; possible D gene TRBD2, 6 bases. Germline assignment: CDR1 LNHDA and CDR2 SQIVND (reference sequence). V gave up 10 bases and J gave up 5 bases, with 17 bases separating them. The CDR3 is 13 residues long. This CDR3 reads CATGGRPGETQYF. The CDR3 DNA follows: TGTGCCACCGGGGGACGGCCGGGGGAGACCCAGTACTTC.

This chain joins TRBV19 and TRBJ2-1; 7 nucleotides line up with TRBD1. The CDR3 is 14 amino acids. V gave up 7 bases and J gave up 5 bases; unmatched junction bases: 8. Germline assignment: CDR1 LNHDA and CDR2 SQIVND (reference sequence). CDR3 DNA sequence: TGTGCCAGTAACCTGGACAGGCGGGACAATGAGCAGTTCTTC. Encoded protein: CASNLDRRDNEQFF.

The V gene is TRBV6-1, the J gene TRBJ2-3; 8 nucleotides match TRBD2. The CDR3 loop spans 16 amino acids. The germline gives CDR1 MNHNS, CDR2 SASEGT. J gave up 4 bases and V 0 bases, and 6 bases lay outside the gene matches. DNA of the CDR3: TGTGCCAGCAGTGAAGCGAGCGGGAGTGGCGCAGATACGCAGTATTTT. This translates into CASSEASGSGADTQYF.

The chain recombines TRBV5-4 with TRBJ2-3; no firm D call. V lost 4 bases and J lost 5, with 14 bases in between. CDR3 length: 14 residues. Germline CDR1 reads SGHNT; CDR2 reads YYREEE (reference sequence). CDR3 DNA sequence: TGTGCCAGCAGCCCCCCACAACCCCGAGATACGCAGTATTTT. Its protein product is CASSPPQPRDTQYF.

The chain employs TRBV10-1 and TRBJ2-2; a possible D gene is TRBD1 (5 bases). Germline loops: CDR1 WNHNN, CDR2 SYGVQD (reference sequence). The V end lost 3 bases, the J end lost 5 bases, and 7 bases lay between the germline ends. The CDR3 contains 13 residues. The CDR3 nucleotides are TGCGCCAGCAGTGAAAGACAGACCGGGGAGCTGTTTTTT. It specifies CASSERQTGELFF.

This clone was recorded only once. J is TRBJ2-3 and V is TRBV11-3; 10 bases match TRBD2. This CDR3 is 14 amino acids long. Germline V lookup: CDR1 SGHNT, CDR2 YENEEA. The V segment lost 5 bases and the J segment 6 bases; nucleotides outside the gene matches: 5. The CDR3 region has the DNA TGTGCCAGCAGCAACTTTAGCGGGGGGGATACGCAGTATTTT. It translates to CASSNFSGGDTQYF.

The rearrangement joins TRBV2 to TRBJ1-5; D is possibly TRBD1 (5 bases). Trimming took off 7 bases at V and 6 bases at J, with 16 bases between the two ends. The V gene's germline CDR1 is SNHLY and CDR2 FYNNEI. The CDR3 spans 14 residues. The CDR3 region has the DNA TGTGCCAGCACCTCCGGGGCAGTAGGTCAGCCCCAGCATTTT. This gives the protein CASTSGAVGQPQHF.

The V gene is TRBV5-1, the J gene TRBJ2-3; TRBD2 matches at 9 bases. J was trimmed by 2 bases and V by 0 bases; bases with no gene match: 4. From germline, CDR1 is SGHRS and CDR2 YFSETQ. The CDR3 consists of 16 residues. CDR3 nucleotide sequence: TGCGCCAGCAGCTTGGAGGCGGGAGGGTCCACAGATACGCAGTATTTT. It codes for CASSLEAGGSTDTQYF.